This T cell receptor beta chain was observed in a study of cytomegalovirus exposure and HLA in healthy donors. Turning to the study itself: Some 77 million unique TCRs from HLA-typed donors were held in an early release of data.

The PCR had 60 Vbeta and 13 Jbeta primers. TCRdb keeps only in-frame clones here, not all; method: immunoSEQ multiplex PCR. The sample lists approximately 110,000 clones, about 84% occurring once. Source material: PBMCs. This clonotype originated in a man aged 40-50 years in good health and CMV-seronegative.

The CDR3 DNA reads TGTGCCAGCTCTCCCCCCAGCAGGGAGGCCTACGAGCAGTACTTC. This translates into CASSPPSREAYEQYF. The J gene is TRBJ2-7, the V gene TRBV18, with D perhaps TRBD2 (6 bases). V lost 6 bases, J lost 2 bases, and 17 bases lay in between. Germline-derived CDR1 and CDR2 are KGHSH and LQKENI. The CDR3 is made up of 15 amino acids.